The 28 T cell receptor beta chains below come from one sample, sequenced in a study of blood T cell repertoires in COVID-19. Data came from immunoSEQ multiplex PCR; TCRdb stores just in-frame clones and leaves some out. The table includes roughly 290,000 clones, 80% to 95% detected once. Sequencing was done on a sample of peripheral blood. The source is a woman under 40 with COVID-19, enrolled during active disease.

The chain has TRBV30 and TRBJ2-7, with D perhaps TRBD2 (6 bases). V was clipped by 1 base and J by 0 bases, with 13 bases between them. The CDR3 contains 15 residues. Germline V gene sequence: CDR1 GTSNPN, CDR2 SVGIG (reference sequence). CDR3 in amino acids: CAWSGGQGGSYEQYF. The CDR3 region has the DNA TGTGCCTGGAGTGGAGGGCAGGGAGGCTCCTACGAGCAGTACTTC.

This sequence joins TRBV11-2 and TRBJ2-7, with TRBD1 matching over 8 bases. V was pared by 5 bases and J by 4 bases, with 7 bases of the junction left unmatched. Germline lookup yields CDR1 SGHAT and CDR2 FQNNGV. The CDR3 runs 14 residues. The CDR3 DNA sequence: TGTGCCAGCAGCCCTCGGGACAGGAATTACGAGCAGTACTTC. It encodes CASSPRDRNYEQYF.

The rearrangement links TRBV19 to TRBJ1-1, with TRBD1 as a possible D gene (5 bases). Trimming left V 5 bases short and J 3 bases short, with 13 bases between. In germline, CDR1 is LNHDA, CDR2 SQIVND (reference sequence). The CDR3 extends over 14 amino acids. The CDR3 spells CASSPGVRDTEAFF. The CDR3 nucleotides are TGTGCCAGTAGTCCGGGGGTAAGGGACACTGAAGCTTTCTTT.

The chain combines TRBV28 with TRBJ2-7, with 7 bases that match TRBD2. V shed 6 bases, J shed 2 bases, and the junction held 10 bases outside the gene matches. The CDR3 extends over 15 amino acids. In germline, CDR1 is MDHEN, CDR2 SYDVKM. The CDR3 sequence: CASSFDPSGAYEQYF. The CDR3 nucleotides are TGTGCCAGCAGCTTCGACCCTAGCGGCGCCTACGAGCAGTACTTC.

CDR3: CASRKGLGSHEQYF. CDR3 DNA: TGTGCCAGCAGAAAGGGACTAGGAAGTCACGAGCAGTACTTC. This chain links TRBV6-5 with TRBJ2-7, with 8 bases that match TRBD2. Germline-derived CDR1 and CDR2 are MNHEY and SVGAGI. Trimming removed 6 bases from V and 5 bases from J; junction bases left unmatched: 9. There are 14 residues in the CDR3.

This chain connects TRBV15 to TRBJ2-3, with 10 bases identical to TRBD2. The V gene end was trimmed by 3 bases and the J gene end by 0 bases; junction bases not matched to a gene: 0. Germline-derived CDR1 and CDR2 are LNHNV and YYDKDF (reference sequence). This CDR3 has 15 amino acids. The CDR3: CATSRTSGSTDTQYF. CDR3 nucleotides: TGTGCCACCAGCAGGACTAGCGGGAGCACAGATACGCAGTATTTT.

This clone was counted a few times. Other DNA sequences of this sample code for an identical CDR3. The J gene is TRBJ2-1, the V gene TRBV5-1; D is uncertain. Germline CDR1 reads SGHRS; CDR2 reads YFSETQ. With 0 bases removed from V and 3 bases from J, the gap between germline ends came to 4 bases. The CDR3 is 13 amino acids. DNA for the CDR3: TGCGCCAGCAGCTTGGACGGCTACAATGAGCAGTTCTTC. Translating it yields CASSLDGYNEQFF.

This sequence joins TRBV6-2 or TRBV6-3 and TRBJ1-5; no firm D call. Per germline, CDR1 MNHEY and CDR2 SVGEGT. This CDR3 comprises 12 residues. Trimming left V 6 bases short and J 10 bases short, with 13 bases between. The CDR3 region is CASSRGSRPQHF. CDR3 sequence (DNA): TGTGCCAGCAGCCGCGGATCCAGACCCCAGCATTTT.

This chain connects TRBV4-3 to TRBJ2-7, with 7 bases that match TRBD1. In germline, CDR1 is LGHNA, CDR2 YSLEER. Trimming cost V 2 bases and J 4 bases; bases outside gene matches: 11. CDR3 length equals 16 residues. The CDR3 bases are TGCGCCAGCAGCCAAATTTTAGGGACAGCGCTTTACGAGCAGTACTTC. It yields the protein CASSQILGTALYEQYF.

The chain links TRBV28 to TRBJ1-6; TRBD1 matches 8 bases. This CDR3 contains 13 residues. Looked up from germline, CDR1 is MDHEN and CDR2 is SYDVKM. The V gene end was trimmed by 7 bases and the J gene end by 11 bases; junction bases not matched to a gene: 7. The CDR3 region has the DNA TGTGCCAGCAAAACCCCGGACAGGGCACCCCTCCACTTT. Translation gives CASKTPDRAPLHF.

The chain is built from TRBV24-1 and TRBJ2-5; TRBD2 matches 7 bases. There are 16 residues in the CDR3. V lost 3 bases and J lost 6; bases outside the gene matches: 12. From germline, CDR1 is KGHDR and CDR2 SFDVKD. In DNA form, the CDR3 reads TGTGCCACCAGTGATGAGGAGGGCGGGAGTGTGAAGACCCAGTACTTC. Protein product: CATSDEEGGSVKTQYF.

This clone occurred once. The chain uses TRBV28 and TRBJ2-2, with a possible D match to TRBD1 (5 bases). V was pared by 4 bases and J by 7 bases, with 13 bases between. CDR1 is MDHEN and CDR2 is SYDVKM in the germline V gene. The CDR3 is 14 residues long. The CDR3 DNA reads as TGTGCCAGCAGTTCAGGGTTTTGGGGCGGGGAGCTGTTTTTT. Encoded protein: CASSSGFWGGELFF.

Comments on this clone: The same CDR3 can be traced to other DNA sequences in this sample. The chain carries TRBV18 and TRBJ2-7; 9 bases are a match to TRBD1. The V and J ends lost 3 bases and 0 bases, in that order; junction bases with no gene match: 0. The length of the CDR3 is 14 residues. The V gene's germline CDR1 is KGHSH and CDR2 LQKENI. CDR3 protein: CASSPGQGSYEQYF. Written as DNA, the CDR3 is TGTGCCAGCTCACCGGGACAGGGCTCCTACGAGCAGTACTTC. Supplemented by reference TRBV18 and TRBJ2-7, the full variable domain reads NAGVMQNPRHLVRRRGQEARLRCSPMKGHSHVYWYRQLPEEGLKFMVYLQKENIIDESGMPKERFSAEFPKEGPSILRIQQVVRGDSAAYFCASSPGQGSYEQYFGPGTRLTVT.

This clone has just one count. The chain is built from TRBV28 and TRBJ1-5, with TRBD1 identical over 8 bases. The germline CDR1 and CDR2 sequences are MDHEN and SYDVKM. V was pared by 4 bases and J by 2 bases, with 13 bases of the junction left unmatched. The CDR3 extends over 18 amino acids. CDR3 region: CASSSGQGGFEGNQPQHF. In nucleotides, the CDR3 is TGTGCCAGCAGTTCCGGACAGGGAGGCTTTGAGGGCAATCAGCCCCAGCATTTT.

CDR3 residues: CASSSTPGAADTQYF. As DNA, the CDR3 is TGTGCCAGCAGCTCTACCCCGGGAGCGGCAGATACGCAGTATTTT. The V gene is TRBV7-2, the J gene TRBJ2-3, with a weak D call TRBD2 (6 bases). Germline CDR1 is SGHTA and CDR2 is FQGNSA. V dropped 4 bases and J dropped 4 bases, with 15 bases sitting between them. The CDR3 consists of 15 residues.

The chain links TRBV28 to TRBJ2-7; 9 bases are shared with TRBD1. The CDR3 consists of 14 residues. V lost 8 bases, J lost 4 bases, and 9 bases stayed unmatched. Germline V gene sequence: CDR1 MDHEN, CDR2 SYDVKM. The DNA for the CDR3 is TGTGCCAGCTACAGGGGGCAGGGGACGTACGAGCAGTACTTC. Residues: CASYRGQGTYEQYF. Drawing the rest from reference TRBV28 and TRBJ2-7, the complete variable domain is DVKVTQSSRYLVKRTGEKVFLECVQDMDHENMFWYRQDPGLGLRLIYFSYDVKMKEKGDIPEGYSVSREKKERFSLILESASTNQTSMYLCASYRGQGTYEQYFGPGTRLTVT.

In DNA, the CDR3 is TGTGCCAGCAGTTTATCGAGGGTTACAGATACGCAGTATTTT. Encoded protein: CASSLSRVTDTQYF. The gene calls are TRBV27 and TRBJ2-3; the D gene is possibly TRBD2 (5 bases). Germline lookup yields CDR1 MNHEY and CDR2 SMNVEV (reference sequence). CDR3 length: 14 amino acids. V dropped 0 bases and J dropped 3 bases, with 7 bases sitting between them.

This chain joins TRBV7-9 and TRBJ2-5; 7 nucleotides align to TRBD2. The V and J ends lost 5 bases and 3 bases, in that order; junction bases with no gene match: 6. The CDR3 totals 14 residues. The germline gives CDR1 SEHNR, CDR2 FQNEAQ (reference sequence). The CDR3 spells CASSRLADEETQYF. The CDR3 bases are TGTGCCAGCAGCCGGCTAGCGGACGAAGAGACCCAGTACTTC. Supplemented by reference TRBV7-9 and TRBJ2-5, the full variable domain reads DTGVSQNPRHKITKRGQNVTFRCDPISEHNRLYWYRQTLGQGPEFLTYFQNEAQLEKSRLLSDRFSAERPKGSFSTLEIQRTEQGDSAMYLCASSRLADEETQYFGPGTRLLVL.

Here the CDR3 DNA reads TGCAGTGCTAGTAACGTCCAGGGGGCCCCAGATACGCAGTATTTT. Its translation is CSASNVQGAPDTQYF. The V gene is TRBV20-1, the J gene TRBJ2-3; the match to TRBD1 covers 8 bases. In germline, CDR1 is DFQATT, CDR2 SNEGSKA (reference sequence). Trimming cost V 3 bases and J 4 bases; bases outside gene matches: 9. The CDR3 is 15 amino acids.

The V gene is TRBV13, the J gene TRBJ2-1; 8 bases match TRBD2. The length of the CDR3 is 15 residues. V shed 5 bases, J shed 4 bases, and the junction held 7 bases outside the gene matches. The V gene's germline CDR1 is PRHDT and CDR2 FYEKMQ (reference sequence). DNA for the CDR3: TGTGCCAGCAGCATCACTAGCGGACCGTACAATGAGCAGTTCTTC. Protein sequence: CASSITSGPYNEQFF.

The J gene is TRBJ2-1, the V gene TRBV2, with 8 bases that match TRBD2. The germline V gene has CDR1 SNHLY and CDR2 FYNNEI. The junction had 6 bases not matched to a gene; V was cut back by 7 bases and J by 4 bases. This CDR3 contains 14 residues. CDR3 DNA: TGTGCCAGCATCGGAGCGGGAGTTTACAATGAGCAGTTCTTC. It encodes CASIGAGVYNEQFF.

The V call is TRBV10-2, the J call TRBJ2-7; 9 bases are shared with TRBD1. The CDR3 loop spans 13 amino acids. V shed 7 bases and J 4 bases; nucleotides not matched to a gene: 5. Germline-derived CDR1 and CDR2 are WSHSY and SAAADI. For the CDR3, the DNA is TGCGCCAGCACCTTGGACAGGGGTTACGAGCAGTACTTC. Translating gives CASTLDRGYEQYF.

The chain links TRBV27 to TRBJ2-1; unclear D gene. Deletions cut 5 bases from V and 14 bases from J, with 19 bases between. The CDR3 loop spans 13 amino acids. Germline V gives CDR1 MNHEY, CDR2 SMNVEV (reference sequence). This CDR3 reads CASSPNPVVREFF. The CDR3 DNA reads as TGTGCCAGCAGTCCAAACCCCGTGGTCCGGGAGTTCTTC.

The sample holds a few counts of this clone. The sample has other DNA sequences that encode this CDR3 too. The rearrangement links TRBV4-3 to TRBJ2-4, with a possible D match to TRBD1 (6 bases). CDR3 size: 13 residues. Germline lookup yields CDR1 LGHNA and CDR2 YSLEER. V was clipped by 4 bases and J by 6 bases, with 10 bases between them. The CDR3 sequence: CASSLRQVNIQYF. The CDR3 DNA sequence: TGCGCCAGCAGCCTCCGACAGGTAAACATTCAGTACTTC.

The rearrangement uses TRBV9 and TRBJ2-3, with 10 bases identical to TRBD2. CDR1 and CDR2 (germline): SGDLS, YYNGEE. The CDR3 sequence is 16 residues long. The V gene end was trimmed by 3 bases and the J gene end by 2 bases; junction bases not matched to a gene: 6. The CDR3 bases are TGTGCCAGCAGCGGTGGACTAGCGGCCTACACAGATACGCAGTATTTT. Translation gives CASSGGLAAYTDTQYF.

This chain uses TRBV6-1 with TRBJ2-3; D is ambiguous. The V gene's germline CDR1 is MNHNS and CDR2 SASEGT. Trimming took off 2 bases at V and 5 bases at J, with 5 bases between the two ends. CDR3 length: 12 residues. The CDR3 loop reads CASSEYVDTQYF. DNA for the CDR3: TGTGCCAGCAGTGAATATGTAGATACGCAGTATTTT.

In this sample, this clone turned up once. The rearrangement links TRBV5-1 to TRBJ1-1; D is unclear. Germline V gives CDR1 SGHRS, CDR2 YFSETQ. The CDR3 has 15 amino acids. V lost 0 bases and J lost 4, with 13 bases in between. The CDR3 reads CASSLDGRGGTEAFF. In DNA form, the CDR3 reads TGCGCCAGCAGCTTGGACGGCCGAGGAGGCACTGAAGCTTTCTTT.

V gene TRBV6-6 combines with J gene TRBJ2-3; TRBD2 matches at 16 bases. Germline assignment: CDR1 MNHNY and CDR2 SVGAGI (reference sequence). V gave up 6 bases and J gave up 5 bases; unmatched junction bases: 5. There are 16 residues in the CDR3. For the CDR3, the DNA is TGTGCCAGCAGCCAGGGACTAGCGGGAGGGGTAGATACGCAGTATTTT. Translated: CASSQGLAGGVDTQYF.